This T cell receptor beta chain was documented in a study of CD8+ T cells in alopecia areata. Across the study: Tofacitinib administration persisted for 6 to 18 months, succeeded by 6 months off drug.

CDR3 length: 15 residues. Germline CDR1 is MGHDK and CDR2 is SYGVNS. Trimming at V came to 1 base and at J to 5 bases, leaving 4 bases not matched to a gene. This clone was recorded a few times. CD4+ and CD8+ T cells were sorted from PBMCs stained for CD3, CD4 and CD8. Reverse transcribed after extraction, RNA yielded cDNA as the sequencing template. Only in-frame clones appear in the TCRdb table, and some are missing; sequencing was by immunoSEQ multiplex PCR. The profile shows 200,000 to 250,000 clones, 50% to 60% of them singletons. The receptor was isolated from a human donor with alopecia areata. The material was CD4+ T cells sorted from blood, obtained at week 0. The chain joins TRBV25-1 to TRBJ1-5; 8 bases are shared with TRBD1. The CDR3 nucleotides read TGTGCCAGCAGTGAATTGGACAGGGAGTATCAGCCCCAGCATTTT. Its translation is CASSELDREYQPQHF.